One sample yielded the 32 T cell receptor beta chains listed below, sequenced in a study of regulatory T cells in long-lasting Graves disease. Researchers made TCR beta libraries by using iRepertoire HTBI primers and running Arm-PCR on CDR3 regions. TCRdb passed the multiplex PCR reads through MiXCR, listing each CDR3 protein once. Here the sample spans approximately 690,000 distinct CDR3 sequences, about 30% being singletons. Described time point: persistent/refractory GD, antithyroid drugs over 5 years with positive TRAb. Construction of the TCR library relied on RNA isolated from PBMCs. Sequencing was performed on peripheral blood mononuclear cells (PBMCs), taken when the disease was refractory, from a patient treated with antithyroid drugs. The receptors here all came from a female donor with Graves disease.

The V gene is TRBV5-5, the J gene TRBJ2-7; unclear D gene. Looked up from germline, CDR1 is SGHKS and CDR2 is YYEKEE (reference sequence). The CDR3 has 12 amino acids. V was clipped by 7 bases and J by 4 bases, with 12 bases between them. CDR3 residues: CASGNHGYEQYF. DNA for the CDR3: TGTGCCAGCGGGAATCACGGGTACGAGCAGTACTTC.

This chain connects TRBV9 to TRBJ2-7; 16 nucleotides align to TRBD2. The CDR3 has 16 residues. Germline V gene sequence: CDR1 SGDLS, CDR2 YYNGEE. V was pared by 2 bases and J by 4 bases, with 3 bases of the junction left unmatched. CDR3 bases: TGTGCCAGCAGCGTGGGACTAGCGGGAGGGCCATACGAGCAGTACTTC. The encoded protein is CASSVGLAGGPYEQYF.

This chain uses TRBV5-1 with TRBJ1-1; 7 bases are shared with TRBD1. With V trimmed by 0 bases and J by 0 bases, 5 bases remained unmatched. This CDR3 contains 16 residues. Germline loops: CDR1 SGHRS, CDR2 YFSETQ. In nucleotides, the CDR3 is TGCGCCAGCAGCTTGGGGGACAGCAAGATGAACACTGAAGCTTTCTTT. Amino acid sequence: CASSLGDSKMNTEAFF.

This clonotype was observed many times. V gene TRBV2 combines with J gene TRBJ2-5; tentative D call: TRBD1 (7 bases). The CDR3 extends over 13 amino acids. The V gene lost 11 bases and the J gene lost 5 bases, with 18 bases spanning the gap. CDR1 is SNHLY, CDR2 FYNNEI, per germline. CDR3: CAGGGQRWETQYF. The DNA of the CDR3 is TGTGCCGGAGGGGGACAGCGATGGGAGACCCAGTACTTC.

This chain connects TRBV7-3 to TRBJ2-2, with D perhaps given as TRBD1 or TRBD2 (5 bases each). V was trimmed by 3 bases and J by 3 bases, leaving 11 bases between them. This CDR3 has 15 amino acids. CDR1 is SGHTA and CDR2 is FQGTGA in the germline V gene. As DNA, the CDR3 is TGTGCCAGCAGCTTGTTCCGGGGACACACCGGGGAGCTGTTTTTT. It translates to CASSLFRGHTGELFF.

In this sample, this clonotype turned up a few times. This chain uses TRBV7-9 with TRBJ1-1, with 7 bases identical to TRBD1. CDR1 and CDR2 from the germline V gene are SEHNR and FQNEAQ (reference sequence). The CDR3 extends over 15 amino acids. After removal of 4 bases from V and 3 bases from J, the junction contained 8 bases not matched to a gene. The CDR3 bases are TGTGCCAGCAGCTCTCGAAACAGGGGTGACACTGAAGCTTTCTTT. Residues: CASSSRNRGDTEAFF.

The rearrangement joins TRBV2 to TRBJ1-1, with D perhaps TRBD1 (5 bases). The V end lost 7 bases, the J end lost 5 bases, and 14 bases lay between the germline ends. This CDR3 is 13 amino acids long. CDR1 is SNHLY, CDR2 FYNNEI, per germline. CDR3 nucleotides: TGTGCCAGCACAAGGGGTTCGGGTACTGAAGCTTTCTTT. Its protein is CASTRGSGTEAFF.

Many counts were recorded for this clonotype. The rearrangement links TRBV12-3 or TRBV12-4 to TRBJ1-1, with D perhaps matching TRBD1 (6 bases). V gave up 7 bases and J gave up 3 bases, with 18 bases separating them. This CDR3 has 15 residues. The CDR3 reads CASTLGGGWDTEAFF. The CDR3 coding sequence is TGTGCCAGCACCCTAGGGGGGGGATGGGACACTGAAGCTTTCTTT.

Note on this clonotype: A clone one base away is much larger, so this may be a read error. The chain has TRBV6-1 and TRBJ1-1; D is unclear. V was cut by 5 bases and J by 4 bases, with 14 bases left in between. CDR1 is MNHNS and CDR2 is SASEGT in the germline V gene. CDR3 length: 14 amino acids. Here the CDR3 reads CASSLPGRGTEAFF. The DNA for the CDR3 is TGTGCCAGCAGTCTCCCCGGACGGGGCACTGAAGCTTTCTTT.

The J gene is TRBJ2-5, the V gene TRBV10-3; 8 bases are a match to TRBD2. V dropped 2 bases and J dropped 5; count of bases not matched to a gene: 13. This CDR3 spans 17 amino acids. CDR1 ENHRY and CDR2 SYGVKD come from the germline V gene. For the CDR3, the DNA is TGTGCCATCAGTGAGAGGGCTAGCGGGCCTCAGACGGAGACCCAGTACTTC. Residues: CAISERASGPQTETQYF.

The rearrangement uses TRBV20-1 and TRBJ2-1; TRBD1 matches 11 bases. Germline V gene data show CDR1 as DFQATT and CDR2 as SNEGSKA (reference sequence). CDR3 size: 16 residues. Trimming cost V 6 bases and J 7 bases; bases outside gene matches: 14. The CDR3 DNA sequence: TGCAGTGCCCGACCCCTCAGGGACAGGGGGTCGAATGAGCAGTTCTTC. This encodes CSARPLRDRGSNEQFF.

This clonotype was observed at least ten times. The V and J genes are TRBV28 and TRBJ2-4; possible D gene TRBD2, 6 bases. The V and J ends lost 4 bases and 0 bases respectively, with 10 bases between them. CDR1 is MDHEN, CDR2 SYDVKM, per germline. The CDR3 totals 15 residues. CDR3: CASSSGEVAKNIQYF. The CDR3, as DNA: TGTGCCAGCAGTTCGGGGGAAGTAGCCAAAAACATTCAGTACTTC.

This clonotype was picked up a small number of times. The chain has TRBV6-1 and TRBJ1-2, with 10 bases that match TRBD1. With 7 bases clipped from V and 2 bases from J, the junction kept 7 bases outside the gene matches. Germline V CDR1 and CDR2: MNHNS, SASEGT. CDR3 length: 15 amino acids. The DNA for the CDR3 is TGTGCCAGCAAGGAAGGGACAGGGGCCAACTATGGCTACACCTTC. It is translated as CASKEGTGANYGYTF.

This clonotype appeared a few times. The J gene is TRBJ2-1, the V gene TRBV20-1, with D possibly TRBD2 on 5 matching bases. The CDR3 totals 11 residues. Trimming removed 7 bases from V and 5 bases from J, with 9 bases in between. CDR1 is DFQATT, CDR2 SNEGSKA, per germline (reference sequence). CDR3 in amino acids: CSGERNNEQFF. CDR3 sequence (DNA): TGCAGTGGAGAGCGGAACAATGAGCAGTTCTTC.

The J gene is TRBJ1-2, the V gene TRBV28, with 9 bases identical to TRBD1. The CDR3 spans 11 residues. Germline V gene data show CDR1 as MDHEN and CDR2 as SYDVKM. V shed 5 bases and J 14 bases; nucleotides not matched to a gene: 6. DNA of the CDR3: TGTGCCAGCAGTCCCCGGACAGGGGCGACCTTC. This sequence encodes CASSPRTGATF.

This chain connects TRBV3-1 to TRBJ1-2; D gene ambiguous. V lost 8 bases, J lost 2 bases, and 12 bases lay in between. The length of the CDR3 is 13 residues. Germline lookup yields CDR1 LGHDT and CDR2 YNNKEL (reference sequence). In nucleotides, the CDR3 is TGTGCCAGCGGACCCGGGCCCAACTATGGCTACACCTTC. Translation: CASGPGPNYGYTF.

The CDR3 is CASSGMSGDEQYF. In nucleotides, the CDR3 is TGTGCCAGCTCCGGGATGTCGGGGGACGAGCAGTACTTC. The chain employs TRBV18 and TRBJ2-7; a possible D gene is TRBD2 (6 bases). The germline gives CDR1 KGHSH, CDR2 LQKENI. Trimming removed 6 bases at V and 5 bases at J, with 14 bases between. The CDR3 extends over 13 amino acids. Based on the CDR3 plus reference TRBV18 and TRBJ2-7, the full variable domain is NAGVMQNPRHLVRRRGQEARLRCSPMKGHSHVYWYRQLPEEGLKFMVYLQKENIIDESGMPKERFSAEFPKEGPSILRIQQVVRGDSAAYFCASSGMSGDEQYFGPGTRLTVT.

This clonotype has just a few counts. The chain combines TRBV12-3 or TRBV12-4 with TRBJ2-4, with 11 bases identical to TRBD2. Losses at the gene ends were 5 bases for V and 7 bases for J; bases not matched to a gene: 7. This CDR3 region has 15 residues. The CDR3, as DNA: TGTGCCAGCAGTCCCCGAGCTAGCGGGAGGAACATTCAGTACTTC. Translated: CASSPRASGRNIQYF.

The V call is TRBV18, the J call TRBJ2-4; D might be TRBD2 (6 bases). The J call may be mistaken, given a closer DNA end match to TRBJ2-5. Germline V CDR1 and CDR2: KGHSH, LQKENI. The CDR3 loop spans 15 amino acids. CDR3 protein: CASSPDGGKRETQYF. The CDR3 nucleotides are TGTGCCAGCTCACCAGATGGCGGGAAACGAGAGACCCAGTACTTC.

There are many counts of this clonotype. The chain links TRBV27 to TRBJ2-5; tentative D call: TRBD2 (5 bases). From germline, CDR1 is MNHEY and CDR2 SMNVEV (reference sequence). Trimming pared 3 bases from V and 4 bases from J, leaving 12 bases between. This CDR3 contains 14 residues. The CDR3, as DNA: TGTGCCAGCAGTTTGATGATCCGGGGAGAGACCCAGTACTTC. Translating it yields CASSLMIRGETQYF.

Written as DNA, the CDR3 is TGTGCCAGCAGTGGGCTGGCGCCGACCGGGGAGCTGTTTTTT. It yields the protein CASSGLAPTGELFF. The chain couples TRBV12-3 or TRBV12-4 to TRBJ2-2, with no clear D. CDR3 length: 14 amino acids. The germline V and J ends were trimmed by 5 bases and 5 bases, with 12 bases remaining between them.

The chain joins TRBV20-1 to TRBJ2-6; D remains unclear. The germline gives CDR1 DFQATT, CDR2 SNEGSKA (reference sequence). CDR3 size: 18 residues. Trimming took 5 bases from V and 0 from J, leaving 20 bases between them. Here the CDR3 DNA reads TGCAGTGCTCCTCACCCCCCCTGCACGGCCTCTGGGGCCAACGTCCTGACTTTC. Translated: CSAPHPPCTASGANVLTF.

This clonotype came up once. The V and J genes are TRBV15 and TRBJ2-3; D is perhaps TRBD1 (6 bases). The germline gives CDR1 LNHNV, CDR2 YYDKDF (reference sequence). This CDR3 region has 16 residues. V was clipped by 0 bases and J by 3 bases, with 13 bases between them. In DNA, the CDR3 is TGTGCCACCAGCAGAGAGGGGGATAGGGGGACAGATACGCAGTATTTT. Its protein is CATSREGDRGTDTQYF. Looking up the rest from reference TRBV15 and TRBJ2-3 gives the full variable domain: DAMVIQNPRYQVTQFGKPVTLSCSQTLNHNVMYWYQQKSSQAPKLLFHYYDKDFNNEADTPDNFQSRRPNTSFCFLDIRSPGLGDTAMYLCATSREGDRGTDTQYFGPGTRLTVL.

The V and J genes are TRBV19 and TRBJ1-5; 7 bases match TRBD1. V was pared by 5 bases and J by 6 bases, with 13 bases of the junction left unmatched. Germline assignment: CDR1 LNHDA and CDR2 SQIVND (reference sequence). The CDR3 spans 16 residues. The CDR3 region has the DNA TGTGCCAGTAGTCCTCAGGGGGGAAGGGCAGGTCAGCCCCAGCATTTT. Translated: CASSPQGGRAGQPQHF.

This clonotype occurred many times. This rearrangement joins TRBV2 to TRBJ2-7, with 8 nucleotides matching TRBD2. Per germline, CDR1 SNHLY and CDR2 FYNNEI. After removal of 8 bases from V and 5 bases from J, the junction contained 8 bases not matched to a gene. The CDR3 contains 13 residues. CDR3 coding DNA: TGTGCCAGCGGCGCGGGAGGAATCCACGAGCAGTACTTC. Translation gives CASGAGGIHEQYF.

This clonotype was recorded a few times. V usage is TRBV19 and J usage is TRBJ1-2, with D possibly matching TRBD1 (5 bases). The V end was cut by 3 bases, the J end by 8 bases, with 13 bases between. The germline V gene encodes CDR1 LNHDA and CDR2 SQIVND (reference sequence). CDR3 length: 13 amino acids. CDR3 in amino acids: CASSMEGRRGYTF. The CDR3 bases are TGTGCCAGTAGTATGGAGGGGCGAAGGGGCTACACCTTC.

This clonotype was picked up many times. The chain combines TRBV2 with TRBJ2-2, with a possible D match to TRBD2 (5 bases). Per germline, CDR1 SNHLY and CDR2 FYNNEI. The V end was cut by 6 bases, the J end by 6 bases, with 11 bases between. The length of the CDR3 is 13 residues. The CDR3 DNA reads as TGTGCCAGCAGCGGAACTAGTTCCGGGGAGCTGTTTTTT. It translates to CASSGTSSGELFF. Full variable domain (rest looked up from reference TRBV2 and TRBJ2-2): EPEVTQTPSHQVTQMGQEVILRCVPISNHLYFYWYRQILGQKVEFLVSFYNNEISEKSEIFDDQFSVERPDGSNFTLKIRSTKLEDSAMYFCASSGTSSGELFFGEGSRLTVL.

This clonotype was seen ten or more times. This chain connects TRBV2 to TRBJ1-1; unclear D gene. V was trimmed by 1 base and J by 8 bases, leaving 5 bases between them. CDR3 length equals 11 residues. Germline loops: CDR1 SNHLY, CDR2 FYNNEI. This chain's CDR3 is CASSEGGEAFF. The DNA for the CDR3 is TGTGCCAGCAGTGAAGGAGGGGAAGCTTTCTTT.

This clonotype was recorded many times. The chain links TRBV28 to TRBJ1-1; 7 nucleotides line up with TRBD1. The CDR3 runs 15 residues. The germline V gene has CDR1 MDHEN and CDR2 SYDVKM. Trimming at V came to 8 bases and at J to 0 bases, leaving 9 bases not matched to a gene. The CDR3: CASLLTGIMNTEAFF. The CDR3 nucleotides read TGTGCCAGCTTGCTGACAGGGATCATGAACACTGAAGCTTTCTTT.

This clonotype was found a few times. The chain uses TRBV12-3 or TRBV12-4 and TRBJ1-5; D gene uncertain. The CDR3 runs 15 residues. Trimming took off 0 bases at V and 5 bases at J, with 11 bases between the two ends. The CDR3 reads CASSLAGRSDQPQHF. The CDR3 coding sequence is TGTGCCAGCAGTTTAGCAGGGAGGTCAGATCAGCCCCAGCATTTT.

Ten or more counts support this clonotype. The chain employs TRBV30 and TRBJ2-5; D perhaps matches TRBD1 (6 bases). With 3 bases removed from V and 5 bases from J, the gap between germline ends came to 13 bases. Germline V gene sequence: CDR1 GTSNPN, CDR2 SVGIG (reference sequence). The CDR3 covers 13 residues. As DNA, the CDR3 is TGTGCCTGGAGGTTACAGGGCGTGGAGACCCAGTACTTC. Residues: CAWRLQGVETQYF.

This clonotype appeared many times. This sequence joins TRBV7-8 and TRBJ1-5; unclear D gene. CDR1 SGHVS and CDR2 FQNEAQ come from the germline V gene. The CDR3 consists of 16 residues. V lost 5 bases, J lost 0 bases, and 14 bases lay in between. This chain's CDR3 is CASSLMLADSNQPQHF. The DNA of the CDR3 is TGTGCCAGCAGCCTGATGTTAGCGGATAGCAATCAGCCCCAGCATTTT.